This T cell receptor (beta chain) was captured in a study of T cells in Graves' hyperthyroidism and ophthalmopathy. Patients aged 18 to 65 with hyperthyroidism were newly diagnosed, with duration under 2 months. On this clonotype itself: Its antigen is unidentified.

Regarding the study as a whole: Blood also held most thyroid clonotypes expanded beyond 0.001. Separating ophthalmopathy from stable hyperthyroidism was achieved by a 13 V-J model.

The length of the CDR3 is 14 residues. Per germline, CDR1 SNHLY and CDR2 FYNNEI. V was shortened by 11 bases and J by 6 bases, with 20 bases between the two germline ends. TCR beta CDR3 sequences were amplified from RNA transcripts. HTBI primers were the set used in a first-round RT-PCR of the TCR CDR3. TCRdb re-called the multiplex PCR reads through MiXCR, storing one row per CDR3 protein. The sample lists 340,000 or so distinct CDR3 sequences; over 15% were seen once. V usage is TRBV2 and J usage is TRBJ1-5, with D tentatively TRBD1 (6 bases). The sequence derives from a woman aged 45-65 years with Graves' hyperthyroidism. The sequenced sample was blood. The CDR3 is CASRPPGDGQPQHF. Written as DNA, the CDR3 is TGTGCCTCCCGGCCCCCAGGGGACGGTCAGCCCCAGCATTTT.